The rows below give T cell receptor beta chains drawn from one sample of a study of T cells in Graves' hyperthyroidism and ophthalmopathy. TCRdb redid the calling of the multiplex PCR reads with MiXCR, one entry per CDR3 protein. Among about 300,000 distinct CDR3 sequences, 12% to 15% were seen once, and the ten largest hold roughly 7.7%. Sequencing was done on a sample of blood. Receptors originate from a woman aged 40 to 50 with Graves' hyperthyroidism. CDR3s leave out the opening cysteine and the closing phenylalanine or tryptophan.

len,j_gene,v_gene,CDR3aa
11,TRBJ2-5,TRBV3-1,ASSLTRKETQY
10,TRBJ2-2,TRBV7-9,ASRPGTGELF
13,TRBJ1-4,TRBV18,ASSPRAGLEEKLF
12,TRBJ1-1,TRBV18,ASSPLSSNTEAF
12,TRBJ2-3,TRBV6-1,ASSDGLASDTQY
10,TRBJ2-1,TRBV11-2,ASSLGVQGQF
11,TRBJ1-4,TRBV18,ASSPGEDEKLF
10,TRBJ2-1,TRBV29-1,SAVRSGNEQF
15,TRBJ2-3,TRBV9,ASSVEGTGQGRDTQY
13,TRBJ1-3,TRBV6-1,ASSYDRVTGNTIY
12,TRBJ1-1,TRBV5-1,ASSLEVRQREAF
11,TRBJ1-1,TRBV28,ASSLSGVTEAF
10,TRBJ1-1,TRBV29-1,SVGQGVTEAF
13,TRBJ2-1,TRBV29-1,SVELTGTGFSEQF
14,TRBJ2-1,TRBV29-1,SVLQGLAGSYNEQF
8,TRBJ2-5,TRBV10-1,ASPRETQY
12,TRBJ2-7,TRBV6-1,ASRGLAREYEQY
14,TRBJ2-6,TRBV11-2,ASSPFKGRGANVLT
12,TRBJ2-1,TRBV7-2,ASSLPAGINEQF
13,TRBJ2-7,TRBV29-1,SVPGTSGSVDEQY
10,TRBJ1-3,TRBV3-1,ASSQGGNTIY
12,TRBJ2-3,TRBV7-7,ASSGTGSTDTQY
12,TRBJ2-2,TRBV6-1,ASSIGTEAGELF
13,TRBJ2-1,TRBV19,ASSSKTGYYNEQF
14,TRBJ2-7,TRBV13,ASSYLGAGVSYEQY
14,TRBJ2-5,TRBV19,ASSIAGTGGQETQY
13,TRBJ2-3,TRBV11-2,ASSYDRPPAGTQY
9,TRBJ1-1,TRBV20-1,SASRAAEAF
13,TRBJ2-7,TRBV7-9,ASSGNRDRGHEQY
12,TRBJ1-2,TRBV27,ASRPPGQPYGYT
9,TRBJ2-1,TRBV28,ASSWGDKQF
13,TRBJ1-1,TRBV18,ASSPSSHRNTEAF
10,TRBJ1-1,TRBV7-9,ASSKGATEAF
13,TRBJ1-5,TRBV3-1,ASSQEEGAGQPQH
11,TRBJ2-2,TRBV29-1,SVVWHGTGELF
12,TRBJ2-3,TRBV12-3/TRBV12-4,ASSLWGSTDTQY
12,TRBJ1-1,TRBV5-1,ASSLDTGKTVAF
10,TRBJ2-1,TRBV28,ASSFAYNEQF
15,TRBJ2-5,TRBV10-3,AISEQTSGRGRETQY
12,TRBJ1-6,TRBV7-9,ASSLPGQGSPLH
11,TRBJ2-3,TRBV10-1,ASNRAFGDTQY
14,TRBJ1-6,TRBV6-2/TRBV6-3,ASSYLIDPSRSPLH
16,TRBJ2-5,TRBV7-2,ASSLVAGTGKIGGTQY
16,TRBJ2-5,TRBV20-1,SGRIVLAGGGPQETQY
13,TRBJ1-2,TRBV28,ASSFIGQGNYGYT